The 4 T cell receptor beta chains listed next were all sequenced from one sample in a study of blood T cell repertoires in COVID-19. Assay used: immunoSEQ multiplex PCR; TCRdb lists only in-frame clones, some missing. The sample has tens of thousands of clones, about 78% seen once; the top ten hold roughly 8.7%. Material: peripheral blood. The receptors derive from a man in his 70s with active or convalescent COVID-19.

The V and J genes are TRBV7-2 and TRBJ1-4; 8 bases are a match to TRBD1. This CDR3 is built from 15 residues. V was clipped by 5 bases and J by 8 bases; unmatched bases: 10. CDR1 and CDR2 (germline): SGHTA, FQGNSA. CDR3 residues: CASSPQTGEGEKLFF. In DNA form, the CDR3 reads TGTGCCAGCAGCCCTCAGACAGGGGAAGGGGAAAAACTGTTTTTT.

J is TRBJ2-3 and V is TRBV7-9; 8 bases map to TRBD1. The CDR3 totals 15 residues. The ends lost 4 bases at V and 3 bases at J; junction bases unmatched: 6. Germline V lookup: CDR1 SEHNR, CDR2 FQNEAQ (reference sequence). The CDR3 DNA follows: TGTGCCAGCAGCTCAAACAGGGGGAGGACAGATACGCAGTATTTT. Translation: CASSSNRGRTDTQYF.

The rearrangement joins TRBV2 to TRBJ1-2, with 8 bases fitting TRBD1. This CDR3 is built from 14 residues. Germline lookup yields CDR1 SNHLY and CDR2 FYNNEI. V was pared by 10 bases and J by 4 bases, with 11 bases of the junction left unmatched. DNA of the CDR3: TGTGCCAAAGAGCCTACAGGGGGTAGCTATGGCTACACCTTC. This translates into CAKEPTGGSYGYTF.

Concerning this clone: At one end, the junction sequence differs from germline, possibly due to a read error. The chain uses TRBV6-1 and TRBJ2-4; TRBD1 agrees at 8 bases. This CDR3 is 16 amino acids long. Germline V gene data show CDR1 as MNHNS and CDR2 as SASEGT. The CDR3 sequence: CASSEIDRGAQNIQYF. The CDR3 DNA follows: TGTGCCAGCAGTGAAATTGACAGGGGAGCCCAAAACATTCAGTACTTC.